A single sample is the source of the 29 T cell receptor beta chains below, sequenced in a study of T cells in Graves' hyperthyroidism and ophthalmopathy. The investigators amplified TCR beta CDR3 regions from RNA transcripts. TCR CDR3 underwent first-round RT-PCR with the HTBI primer set. TCRdb analysed the multiplex PCR reads with MiXCR anew, one entry per CDR3 protein. The sample lists around 560,000 distinct CDR3 sequences; over 15% were seen once. The specimen sequenced was blood. The source is a woman between 18 and 29 years old with Graves' hyperthyroidism.

V and J are TRBV29-1 and TRBJ2-3; 7 bases align to TRBD1. CDR1 and CDR2 (germline): SQVTM, ANQGSEA. J was trimmed by 7 bases and V by 7 bases; bases with no gene match: 8. CDR3 length: 12 residues. The CDR3 nucleotides read TGCAGCGCCGGGACAGTTGCGAATACGCAGTATTTT. It codes for CSAGTVANTQYF.

This clonotype showed up just a few times. At one end, the junction sequence differs from germline, possibly due to a read error. The genes are TRBV6-1 and TRBJ1-1; D remains ambiguous. The CDR3 runs 14 residues. In germline, CDR1 is MNHNS, CDR2 SASEGT. The CDR3 nucleotides read TGTGCCAGCGGTGAACATCGGGGGAACACTGAAGCTTTCTTT. It yields the protein CASGEHRGNTEAFF.

Many counts were recorded for this clonotype. V gene TRBV20-1 combines with J gene TRBJ2-5; maybe TRBD2 (5 bases). The V end was cut by 4 bases, the J end by 2 bases, with 8 bases between. Germline CDR1 DFQATT, CDR2 SNEGSKA (reference sequence). The CDR3 is 12 amino acids. Written as DNA, the CDR3 is TGCAGTGCTATCGGCGGGCAAGAGACCCAGTACTTC. Translation: CSAIGGQETQYF.

Concerning this clonotype itself: A read error is possible here, since a much larger clone lies one base away. CDR3 nucleotide sequence: TGTGCCAGCAACACAGGGGGCAGTCAGCCCCAGCATTTT. Protein sequence: CASNTGGSQPQHF. The gene calls are TRBV28 and TRBJ1-5; 9 nucleotides agree with TRBD1. In germline, CDR1 is MDHEN, CDR2 SYDVKM. J gave up 6 bases and V 7 bases, and 4 bases lay outside the gene matches. This CDR3 has 13 residues.

The chain is built from TRBV27 and TRBJ1-2, with D perhaps TRBD1 (6 bases). The CDR3 has 15 residues. Looked up from germline, CDR1 is MNHEY and CDR2 is SMNVEV (reference sequence). The V end was cut by 3 bases, the J end by 7 bases, with 18 bases between. The chain's CDR3 is CASSFKGEPRVGYTF. The CDR3 DNA reads as TGTGCCAGCAGTTTTAAGGGGGAGCCCCGGGTTGGCTACACCTTC.

This chain links TRBV20-1 with TRBJ2-4, with a weak D call TRBD2 (6 bases). Per germline, CDR1 DFQATT and CDR2 SNEGSKA (reference sequence). V was trimmed by 5 bases and J by 0 bases, leaving 11 bases between them. The CDR3 contains 14 residues. The CDR3 protein is CSARGYGAKNIQYF. CDR3 DNA: TGCAGTGCTCGGGGGTACGGAGCCAAAAACATTCAGTACTTC.

The V and J genes are TRBV6-1 and TRBJ1-6; 9 nucleotides align to TRBD1. Trimming took 5 bases from V and 11 from J; bases not matched to a gene: 16. The CDR3 contains 17 residues. CDR1 and CDR2 from the germline V gene are MNHNS and SASEGT. The CDR3 coding sequence is TGTGCCAGCAGTTACTTCCAAACCGGGACAGGGTCTCCACCCCTCCACTTT. This sequence encodes CASSYFQTGTGSPPLHF.

Regarding this clonotype: This may come from a read error, since a much larger clone is one base off. The chain recombines TRBV4-1 with TRBJ1-2; 7 bases agree with TRBD1. J lost 1 base, V lost 1 base, and 3 bases had no gene match. The CDR3 length is 15 residues. Per the germline V gene, CDR1 is MGHRA and CDR2 is YSYEKL. This CDR3 is CASSQVDRDNYGYTF. CDR3 nucleotide sequence: TGCGCCAGCAGCCAAGTCGACAGGGATAACTATGGCTACACCTTC.

This clonotype has more than one count but fewer than ten. This chain links TRBV27 with TRBJ1-5; no definite D call. This CDR3 has 15 amino acids. Trimming took 6 bases from V and 1 from J, leaving 13 bases between them. The V gene's germline CDR1 is MNHEY and CDR2 SMNVEV (reference sequence). The CDR3 here is CASRGSLGSNQPQHF. The CDR3 nucleotides are TGTGCCAGCAGGGGATCCCTGGGCAGCAATCAGCCCCAGCATTTT.

This sequence joins TRBV4-1 and TRBJ1-2; D is perhaps TRBD1 (6 bases). The germline V and J ends were trimmed by 0 bases and 4 bases, with 9 bases remaining between them. CDR3 length: 14 residues. Germline CDR1 reads MGHRA; CDR2 reads YSYEKL. Written as DNA, the CDR3 is TGCGCCAGCAGCCAAGAACAGGGAGGCTATGGCTACACCTTC. Translation gives CASSQEQGGYGYTF.

In this sample, this clonotype turned up many times. The chain joins TRBV20-1 to TRBJ1-1; D gene unclear. The germline V gene has CDR1 DFQATT and CDR2 SNEGSKA (reference sequence). The CDR3 spans 17 residues. Trimming stripped 1 base from V and 1 base from J, with 19 bases between. In nucleotides, the CDR3 is TGCAGTGCTAGAGTAGTCCCAGGCAGCCCGGGGAACACTGAAGCTTTCTTT. Translating gives CSARVVPGSPGNTEAFF.

The gene calls are TRBV28 and TRBJ2-3; 12 positions agree with TRBD1. From germline, CDR1 is MDHEN and CDR2 SYDVKM. Trimming at V came to 1 base and at J to 0 bases, leaving 11 bases not matched to a gene. The CDR3 runs to 20 residues. CDR3 coding DNA: TGTGCCAGCAGTTTATTGATGGGACAGGGGGCCGGCGGGAGCACAGATACGCAGTATTTT. This codes for CASSLLMGQGAGGSTDTQYF.

This clonotype was counted many times. The V and J genes are TRBV11-3 and TRBJ2-3; D might be TRBD1 (5 bases). CDR1 is SGHNT, CDR2 YENEEA, per germline. The V gene lost 5 bases and the J gene lost 6 bases, with 12 bases spanning the gap. The length of the CDR3 is 13 residues. CDR3 DNA sequence: TGTGCCAGCAGCCTAACAGGTTCGGATACGCAGTATTTT. This sequence encodes CASSLTGSDTQYF.

Comment on this clonotype: Possible read error: a much larger clone is one base away. The genes are TRBV2 and TRBJ1-1; weak D call: TRBD1 (6 bases). CDR3 size: 18 residues. Looked up from germline, CDR1 is SNHLY and CDR2 is FYNNEI. The CDR3 protein is CATSEAPETGWGSTEAFF. The CDR3 nucleotides read TGTGCCACCAGTGAAGCCCCCGAGACAGGATGGGGCTCGACTGAAGCTTTCTTT.

The chain recombines TRBV19 with TRBJ1-2; D is undetermined. The length of the CDR3 is 14 residues. V lost 5 bases and J lost 2, with 12 bases in between. CDR1 is LNHDA and CDR2 is SQIVND in the germline V gene (reference sequence). The CDR3 DNA is TGTGCCAGTAGTTTCCGCCCCCAGAACTATGGCTACACCTTC. Protein: CASSFRPQNYGYTF.

This clonotype was counted many times. The rearrangement joins TRBV11-2 to TRBJ2-7; TRBD1 matches 7 bases. CDR1 SGHAT and CDR2 FQNNGV come from the germline V gene. V gave up 5 bases and J gave up 2 bases; unmatched junction bases: 12. This CDR3 contains 16 residues. The CDR3 reads CASSPEDRPSPYEQYF. In nucleotides, the CDR3 is TGTGCCAGCAGCCCGGAGGACAGGCCGTCCCCCTACGAGCAGTACTTC.

This clonotype has more than one count but fewer than ten. The CDR3 sequence: CSVGASVSTDTQYF. In DNA, the CDR3 is TGCAGCGTTGGAGCTAGCGTAAGCACAGATACGCAGTATTTT. This sequence joins TRBV29-1 and TRBJ2-3, with TRBD2 as a possible D gene (6 bases). Deletions cut 4 bases from V and 0 bases from J, with 11 bases between. Germline CDR1 is SQVTM and CDR2 is ANQGSEA. The CDR3 loop spans 14 amino acids.

In this sample, this clonotype turned up a few times. This rearrangement joins TRBV7-8 to TRBJ2-4, with unresolved D. This CDR3 has 16 amino acids. Germline V gives CDR1 SGHVS, CDR2 FQNEAQ. The V and J ends lost 5 bases and 1 base respectively, with 15 bases between them. DNA of the CDR3: TGTGCCAGCAGCCCGGCCGCGTCGGCGGCCAAAAACATTCAGTACTTC. Its translation is CASSPAASAAKNIQYF.

Ten or more counts support this clonotype. The chain links TRBV10-3 to TRBJ1-2, with 9 bases aligning to TRBD1. The CDR3 sequence is 14 residues long. In germline, CDR1 is ENHRY, CDR2 SYGVKD. J gave up 4 bases and V 10 bases, and 10 bases lay outside the gene matches. CDR3 sequence reads: CATLGDRAIYGYTF. The CDR3 DNA is TGTGCCACTTTGGGGGACAGGGCGATCTATGGCTACACCTTC.

In this sample, this clonotype turned up a few times. This chain joins TRBV12-3 or TRBV12-4 and TRBJ1-4; 7 bases are shared with TRBD1. The junction had 7 bases not matched to a gene; V was cut back by 7 bases and J by 8 bases. The CDR3 loop spans 13 amino acids. The CDR3 nucleotides read TGTGCCAGCACCTGGACAGGAACCGAAAAACTGTTTTTT. Its translation is CASTWTGTEKLFF.

About this clonotype: A much more abundant neighbour one base away suggests this may be a read error. The chain uses TRBV7-8 and TRBJ1-2; no clear D. The CDR3 totals 14 residues. The V gene's germline CDR1 is SGHVS and CDR2 FQNEAQ. The V gene lost 4 bases and the J gene lost 4 bases, with 13 bases spanning the gap. The CDR3 here is CASSSLKRGYGYTF. The CDR3 coding sequence is TGTGCCAGCAGCTCCCTGAAACGGGGCTATGGCTACACCTTC.

The V gene is TRBV3-1, the J gene TRBJ1-6, with D uncertain. The CDR3 extends over 16 amino acids. Germline CDR1 and CDR2: LGHDT and YNNKEL (reference sequence). V lost 4 bases, J lost 7 bases, and 17 bases lay in between. The CDR3 DNA follows: TGTGCCAGCAGCCCCCAGCACGGTCCCTCCAATTCACCCCTCCACTTT. Protein product: CASSPQHGPSNSPLHF. Based on the CDR3 plus reference TRBV3-1 and TRBJ1-6, the full variable domain is DTAVSQTPKYLVTQMGNDKSIKCEQNLGHDTMYWYKQDSKKFLKIMFSYNNKELIINETVPNRFSPKSPDKAHLNLHINSLELGDSAVYFCASSPQHGPSNSPLHFGNGTRLTVT.

This clonotype was picked up many times. This chain joins TRBV6-1 and TRBJ1-1, with D perhaps TRBD1 (5 bases). V lost 8 bases, J lost 4 bases, and 26 bases lay in between. This CDR3 is built from 17 residues. The germline V gene has CDR1 MNHNS and CDR2 SASEGT. This chain's CDR3 is CASADGTNLLWGTEAFF. The CDR3, as DNA: TGTGCCAGCGCCGACGGGACCAACCTCCTATGGGGCACTGAAGCTTTCTTT.

This clonotype was seen ten or more times. CDR3 sequence reads: CASSLVFGNNQPQHF. CDR3 sequence (DNA): TGTGCCAGCAGCTTAGTTTTTGGGAATAATCAGCCCCAGCATTTT. The J gene is TRBJ1-5, the V gene TRBV7-2; D is ambiguous. The V and J ends lost 1 base and 4 bases respectively, with 11 bases between them. Germline CDR1 is SGHTA and CDR2 is FQGNSA. This CDR3 spans 15 amino acids.

This clonotype has ten or more counts. This chain connects TRBV6-1 to TRBJ2-7; the D gene is possibly TRBD2 (5 bases). The CDR3 totals 13 residues. The V and J ends lost 2 bases and 3 bases respectively, with 8 bases between them. Germline V CDR1 and CDR2: MNHNS, SASEGT. This CDR3 reads CASSELANYEQYF. In DNA form, the CDR3 reads TGTGCCAGCAGTGAACTAGCTAACTACGAGCAGTACTTC.

Concerning this clonotype: A much more abundant neighbour one base away suggests this may be a read error. The J gene is TRBJ2-7, the V gene TRBV9; 7 bases fit TRBD1. Germline V lookup: CDR1 SGDLS, CDR2 YYNGEE. The CDR3 extends over 13 amino acids. CDR3 sequence reads: CTSSVDRADEQYF. The CDR3 nucleotides are TGTACCAGCAGCGTAGACAGGGCAGACGAGCAGTACTTC.

The table lists this clonotype with many counts. The chain carries TRBV3-1 and TRBJ1-1; 7 nucleotides line up with TRBD1. The germline CDR1 and CDR2 sequences are LGHDT and YNNKEL (reference sequence). With 6 bases clipped from V and 5 bases from J, the junction kept 12 bases outside the gene matches. The CDR3 sequence is 15 residues long. The CDR3 protein is CASSHRQGLGTEAFF. CDR3 coding DNA: TGTGCCAGCAGTCATAGACAGGGCTTGGGAACTGAAGCTTTCTTT.

This clonotype was found a few times. The rearrangement uses TRBV6-1 and TRBJ2-3; no firm D call. Trimming removed 1 base from V and 5 bases from J, with 7 bases in between. The CDR3 runs 13 residues. CDR1 is MNHNS and CDR2 is SASEGT in the germline V gene. The CDR3: CASSEVSQDTQYF. CDR3 coding DNA: TGTGCCAGCAGTGAAGTGTCCCAAGATACGCAGTATTTT.

In this sample, this clonotype turned up a few times. The chain combines TRBV15 with TRBJ1-5; D call uncertain. The CDR3 has 14 residues. CDR1 and CDR2 from the germline V gene are LNHNV and YYDKDF (reference sequence). V dropped 6 bases and J dropped 2 bases, with 11 bases sitting between them. CDR3 coding DNA: TGTGCCACCAGGTCGGGGTATGGCAATCAGCCCCAGCATTTT. Its translation: CATRSGYGNQPQHF. Together with reference TRBV15 and TRBJ1-5, the CDR3 gives the full variable domain: DAMVIQNPRYQVTQFGKPVTLSCSQTLNHNVMYWYQQKSSQAPKLLFHYYDKDFNNEADTPDNFQSRRPNTSFCFLDIRSPGLGDTAMYLCATRSGYGNQPQHFGDGTRLSIL.